The sequence of this TCR beta chain was determined in a study of T cell responses to AZD1222 COVID-19 vaccine. Profiled with immunoSEQ multiplex PCR; TCRdb holds only in-frame clones, not every one. The table records about 160,000 clones, around 87% of them present only once. With respect to this clone: What it recognizes is unknown.

Study-level points and caveats: Females made up more of the donors, who were largely white British, and clonal diversity may have come out too low.

V was shortened by 3 bases and J by 11 bases, with 13 bases between the two germline ends. Germline values: CDR1 SGHDN, CDR2 FVKESK. The CDR3 consists of 12 residues. The material was peripheral blood, obtained 28 days after the second AZD1222 dose. The sequence came from an adult who received the AZD1222 COVID-19 vaccine. This chain uses TRBV14 with TRBJ1-1; perhaps TRBD1 as D (5 bases). CDR3 protein: CASSHGGGAAFF. Here the CDR3 DNA reads TGTGCCAGCAGCCACGGGGGTGGTGCGGCTTTCTTT.